Presented here are 5 T cell receptor beta chains from one specimen sequenced in a study of T cell repertoires in cytomegalovirus infection. TCRdb fed the reads into MiXCR, producing one record per CDR3 protein. Here the sample spans around 740,000 distinct CDR3 sequences, less than 40% being singletons. The sequenced sample was PBMCs. The receptors here all came from a human donor in good health (CMV status not recorded). Some clones in this sample may be carry-over from other donors' samples.

This clonotype was counted many times. V gene TRBV12-3 or TRBV12-4 combines with J gene TRBJ2-1; D may correspond to TRBD1 or TRBD2 (5 bases each). The CDR3 runs to 15 residues. V was trimmed by 5 bases and J by 0 bases, leaving 11 bases between them. The CDR3: CASSRDGSSYNEQFF. The CDR3 DNA sequence: TGTGCCAGCAGTCGGGACGGCAGCTCCTACAATGAGCAGTTCTTC.

This clonotype turned up a few times. The chain couples TRBV3-1 to TRBJ2-2; no definite D call. CDR3 length: 12 amino acids. The germline V gene has CDR1 LGHDT and CDR2 YNNKEL (reference sequence). V lost 2 bases and J lost 5, with 3 bases in between. CDR3 amino acids: CASSQTTGELFF. The CDR3 DNA follows: TGTGCCAGCAGCCAAACGACCGGGGAGCTGTTTTTT.

This clonotype was counted between two and nine times. V usage is TRBV7-2 and J usage is TRBJ1-5; D gene ambiguous. V was cut by 2 bases and J by 0 bases, with 8 bases left in between. The germline V gene encodes CDR1 SGHTA and CDR2 FQGNSA. CDR3 length: 15 amino acids. The CDR3 DNA sequence: TGTGCCAGCAGCTTATTCCCGAATAGCAATCAGCCCCAGCATTTT. Amino acids: CASSLFPNSNQPQHF.

The rearrangement joins TRBV28 to TRBJ1-5, with D hard to call. The CDR3 covers 15 residues. The germline V and J ends were trimmed by 3 bases and 1 base, with 10 bases remaining between them. Germline CDR1 is MDHEN and CDR2 is SYDVKM. The CDR3 is CASSFKWWSNQPQHF. DNA of the CDR3: TGTGCCAGCAGTTTTAAGTGGTGGAGCAATCAGCCCCAGCATTTT. Looking up the rest from reference TRBV28 and TRBJ1-5 gives the full variable domain: DVKVTQSSRYLVKRTGEKVFLECVQDMDHENMFWYRQDPGLGLRLIYFSYDVKMKEKGDIPEGYSVSREKKERFSLILESASTNQTSMYLCASSFKWWSNQPQHFGDGTRLSIL.

This clonotype was counted between two and nine times. The rearrangement links TRBV19 to TRBJ2-7; TRBD1 matches 8 bases. Germline lookup yields CDR1 LNHDA and CDR2 SQIVND (reference sequence). This CDR3 is 15 amino acids long. Trimming took 4 bases from V and 3 from J; bases not matched to a gene: 8. The CDR3 is CASSNPRTGNYEQYF. In nucleotides, the CDR3 is TGTGCCAGTAGTAACCCGAGGACAGGGAACTACGAGCAGTACTTC.